The 15 T cell receptor beta chains below come from one sample, sequenced in a study of cytomegalovirus exposure and HLA in healthy donors (dated by TCRdb to the late 2010s). Library creation used the immunoSEQ multiplex PCR assay. For the multiplex PCR, a mixture combining 60 forward primers for TCR Vbeta segments and 13 reverse primers for TCR Jbeta segments was used. The clones in this table, taken by TCRdb from immuneACCESS, are in-frame only. Not every clone is retained; where verified, under half of the shortfall comes from an unresolved V gene, and the cause of the rest is unknown. The sample table records about 160,000 clones; roughly four fifths of these occur just once. The ten largest clones add up to about 11% of the sample. The sequenced sample consisted of PBMCs. All receptors derive from a man in his fifties in good health and CMV-seropositive.

The chain has TRBV30 and TRBJ2-3, with 8 bases identical to TRBD1. The CDR3 contains 16 residues. Trimming cost V 4 bases and J 5 bases; bases outside gene matches: 14. CDR1 and CDR2 (germline): GTSNPN, SVGIG (reference sequence). The CDR3 here is CAWTRPGGWEKDTQYF. The CDR3 nucleotides read TGTGCCTGGACCCGCCCAGGGGGCTGGGAAAAAGATACGCAGTATTTT.

A word on this clone: Other DNA sequences in this sample translate to the same CDR3. The rearrangement links TRBV28 to TRBJ1-2; TRBD1 might be the D (5 bases). The V end was cut by 6 bases, the J end by 8 bases, with 13 bases between. The CDR3 spans 12 residues. The germline V gene encodes CDR1 MDHEN and CDR2 SYDVKM. CDR3 in DNA: TGTGCCAGCAGCTTAAGACAGTTCGGCTACACCTTC. This sequence encodes CASSLRQFGYTF.

Concerning this clone: This sample includes further DNA sequences coding for the same CDR3. The chain is built from TRBV29-1 and TRBJ2-1; 11 bases line up with TRBD2. CDR1 SQVTM and CDR2 ANQGSEA come from the germline V gene. CDR3 size: 15 residues. After removal of 4 bases from V and 5 bases from J, the junction contained 7 bases not matched to a gene. The CDR3 loop is CSVVSGTSGDNEQFF. The CDR3 DNA follows: TGCAGCGTTGTTTCCGGGACTAGCGGAGACAATGAGCAGTTCTTC.

The CDR3 is CASSLGQHLYEQYF. Here the CDR3 DNA reads TGTGCCAGCAGTTTGGGACAGCACCTCTACGAGCAGTACTTC. The chain employs TRBV28 and TRBJ2-7; 7 bases fit TRBD1. Trimming at V came to 3 bases and at J to 3 bases, leaving 5 bases not matched to a gene. The germline CDR1 and CDR2 sequences are MDHEN and SYDVKM. The CDR3 is 14 amino acids.

The chain couples TRBV30 to TRBJ1-2, with D hard to call. The V and J ends lost 5 bases and 2 bases respectively, with 18 bases between them. The CDR3 spans 15 residues. Per the germline V gene, CDR1 is GTSNPN and CDR2 is SVGIG (reference sequence). The CDR3 is CAWHTPAAANYGYTF. CDR3 nucleotides: TGTGCCTGGCATACCCCGGCGGCAGCCAACTATGGCTACACCTTC.

The V gene is TRBV2, the J gene TRBJ2-4; D possibly matches TRBD1 or TRBD2 (5 bases each). V shed 5 bases and J shed 7 bases, with 15 bases lying between them. This CDR3 contains 14 residues. Germline V CDR1 and CDR2: SNHLY, FYNNEI. The CDR3 here is CASSKGELVNIQYF. CDR3 nucleotides: TGTGCCAGCAGTAAAGGGGAGCTAGTGAACATTCAGTACTTC.

This clone was picked up one time. The chain has TRBV7-2 and TRBJ2-1, with 9 positions matching TRBD2. The germline V gene has CDR1 SGHTA and CDR2 FQGNSA. The CDR3 length is 14 residues. The trim removed 8 bases at V and 4 bases at J, leaving 6 bases unmatched. CDR3 nucleotides: TGTGCCAGCGGTATGACTAGCGGATACAATGAGCAGTTCTTC. Protein product: CASGMTSGYNEQFF.

The V call is TRBV4-3, the J call TRBJ2-1; no clear D. The CDR3 extends over 14 amino acids. Trimming pared 1 base from V and 5 bases from J, leaving 9 bases between. Germline CDR1 is LGHNA and CDR2 is YSLEER. In DNA, the CDR3 is TGCGCCAGCAGCCAAGGTTCGACTCACAATGAGCAGTTCTTC. As protein: CASSQGSTHNEQFF.

The V gene is TRBV6-1, the J gene TRBJ1-5, with D possibly being TRBD1 (5 bases). The CDR3 consists of 17 residues. V shed 3 bases and J shed 0 bases, with 15 bases lying between them. Looked up from germline, CDR1 is MNHNS and CDR2 is SASEGT. The CDR3 region has the DNA TGTGCCAGCAGTGACGCAGGGATGGGTAATAGCAATCAGCCCCAGCATTTT. Translation gives CASSDAGMGNSNQPQHF.

The gene calls are TRBV19 and TRBJ1-3; no definite D call. Germline CDR1 is LNHDA and CDR2 is SQIVND (reference sequence). Between the trimmed V and J ends, which lost 4 bases and 0 bases, there was a span of 4 bases. CDR3 size: 13 residues. The CDR3 bases are TGTGCCAGTAGTACCAACTCTGGAAACACCATATATTTT. This sequence encodes CASSTNSGNTIYF.

The V call is TRBV7-2, the J call TRBJ1-4; maybe TRBD1 (5 bases). The CDR3 has 16 residues. V was shortened by 4 bases and J by 1 base, with 13 bases between the two germline ends. Germline V gene data show CDR1 as SGHTA and CDR2 as FQGNSA. CDR3 sequence (DNA): TGTGCCAGCAGCTCATTTCGCGGGGGAACTAATGAAAAACTGTTTTTT. The encoded protein is CASSSFRGGTNEKLFF.

The chain recombines TRBV30 with TRBJ1-4, with D possibly matching TRBD1 (5 bases). CDR1 GTSNPN and CDR2 SVGIG come from the germline V gene (reference sequence). Trimming took 5 bases from V and 6 from J, leaving 16 bases between them. CDR3 length equals 14 residues. In nucleotides, the CDR3 is TGTGCCTGGGAGGACGGGACGGGGGATGAAAAACTGTTTTTT. It is translated as CAWEDGTGDEKLFF.

The chain couples TRBV11-2 to TRBJ2-3; 9 bases map to TRBD1. Germline V lookup: CDR1 SGHAT, CDR2 FQNNGV. The CDR3 loop spans 16 amino acids. The junction had 9 bases not matched to a gene; V was cut back by 5 bases and J by 3 bases. CDR3: CASSPGLGQGTDTQYF. For the CDR3, the DNA is TGTGCCAGCAGCCCCGGTCTGGGACAGGGTACAGATACGCAGTATTTT.

The V gene is TRBV28, the J gene TRBJ2-5, with TRBD2 matching 7 bases. CDR1 and CDR2 (germline): MDHEN, SYDVKM. V gave up 4 bases and J gave up 5 bases; unmatched junction bases: 4. This CDR3 comprises 13 residues. CDR3 nucleotide sequence: TGTGCCAGCAGTTGGGGAGGGCGGGAGACCCAGTACTTC. Residues: CASSWGGRETQYF.

In nucleotides, the CDR3 is TGTGCCAGCAGCCTGACTAGCCCTATCACAGATACGCAGTATTTT. Its protein product is CASSLTSPITDTQYF. This chain joins TRBV2 and TRBJ2-3; 7 nucleotides agree with TRBD2. The J segment lost 2 bases and the V segment lost 6 bases, leaving 8 bases of the junction unmatched. Germline assignment: CDR1 SNHLY and CDR2 FYNNEI. The CDR3 has 15 residues. The full variable domain, with the rest looked up from reference TRBV2 and TRBJ2-3, is EPEVTQTPSHQVTQMGQEVILRCVPISNHLYFYWYRQILGQKVEFLVSFYNNEISEKSEIFDDQFSVERPDGSNFTLKIRSTKLEDSAMYFCASSLTSPITDTQYFGPGTRLTVL.